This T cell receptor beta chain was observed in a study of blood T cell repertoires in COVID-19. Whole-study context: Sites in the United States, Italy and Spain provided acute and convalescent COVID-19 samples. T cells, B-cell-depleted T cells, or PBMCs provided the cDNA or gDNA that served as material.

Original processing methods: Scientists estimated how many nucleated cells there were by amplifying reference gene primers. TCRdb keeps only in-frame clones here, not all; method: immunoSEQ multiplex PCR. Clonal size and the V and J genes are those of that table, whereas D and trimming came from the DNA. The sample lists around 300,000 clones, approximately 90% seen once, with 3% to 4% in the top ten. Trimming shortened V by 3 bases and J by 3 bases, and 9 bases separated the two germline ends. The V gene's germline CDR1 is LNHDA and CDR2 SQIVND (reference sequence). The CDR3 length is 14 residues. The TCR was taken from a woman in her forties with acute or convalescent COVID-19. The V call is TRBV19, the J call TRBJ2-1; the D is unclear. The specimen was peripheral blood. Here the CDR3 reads CASSINSFYNEQFF. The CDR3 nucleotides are TGTGCCAGTAGTATCAATAGCTTCTACAATGAGCAGTTCTTC.